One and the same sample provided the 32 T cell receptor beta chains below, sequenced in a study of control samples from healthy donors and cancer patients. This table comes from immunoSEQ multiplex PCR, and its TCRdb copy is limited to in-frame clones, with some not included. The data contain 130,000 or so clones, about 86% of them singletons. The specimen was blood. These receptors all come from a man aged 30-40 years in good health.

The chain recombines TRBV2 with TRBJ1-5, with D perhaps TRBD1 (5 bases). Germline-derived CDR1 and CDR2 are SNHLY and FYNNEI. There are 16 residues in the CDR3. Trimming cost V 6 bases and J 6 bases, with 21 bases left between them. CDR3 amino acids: CASRAGRGPSGQPQHF. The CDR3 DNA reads TGTGCCAGCAGGGCTGGACGGGGACCCTCAGGTCAGCCCCAGCATTTT.

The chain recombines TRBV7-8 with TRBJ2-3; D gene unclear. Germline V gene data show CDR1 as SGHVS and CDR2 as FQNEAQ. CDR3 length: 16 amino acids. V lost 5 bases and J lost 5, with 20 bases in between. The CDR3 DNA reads TGTGCCAGCAGCCTACCAAGAAGGCTCCGCGGAGATACGCAGTATTTT. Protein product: CASSLPRRLRGDTQYF.

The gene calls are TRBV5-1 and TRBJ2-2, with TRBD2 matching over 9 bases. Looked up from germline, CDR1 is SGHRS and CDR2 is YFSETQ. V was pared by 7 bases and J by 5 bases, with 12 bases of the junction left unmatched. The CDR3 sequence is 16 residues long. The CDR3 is CASSREAGGLTGELFF. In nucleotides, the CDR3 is TGCGCCAGCTCCAGGGAAGCGGGGGGTTTAACCGGGGAGCTGTTTTTT.

In DNA, the CDR3 is TGTGCCAGCAGTGAAGACAGGGTCCCATCCTACACCTTC. This gives the protein CASSEDRVPSYTF. This chain joins TRBV2 and TRBJ1-2, with a weak D call TRBD1 (6 bases). V was clipped by 1 base and J by 10 bases, with 13 bases between them. Germline CDR1 is SNHLY and CDR2 is FYNNEI. The CDR3 runs 13 residues.

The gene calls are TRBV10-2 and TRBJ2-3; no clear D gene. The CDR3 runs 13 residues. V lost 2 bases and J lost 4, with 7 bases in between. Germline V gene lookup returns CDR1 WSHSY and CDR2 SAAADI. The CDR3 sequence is CASSEMASDTQYF. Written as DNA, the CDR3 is TGCGCCAGCAGTGAGATGGCATCAGATACGCAGTATTTT.

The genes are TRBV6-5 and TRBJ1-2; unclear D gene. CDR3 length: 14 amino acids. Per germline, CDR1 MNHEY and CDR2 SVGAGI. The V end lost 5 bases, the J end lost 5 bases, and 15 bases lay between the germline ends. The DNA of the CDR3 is TGTGCCAGCAGTCTATTCCTGGGGTCTTATGGCTACACCTTC. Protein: CASSLFLGSYGYTF.

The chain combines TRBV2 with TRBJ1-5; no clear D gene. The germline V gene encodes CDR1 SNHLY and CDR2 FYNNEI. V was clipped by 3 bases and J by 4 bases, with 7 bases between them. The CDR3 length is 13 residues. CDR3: CASSEQTNQPQHF. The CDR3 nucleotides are TGTGCCAGCAGTGAGCAGACAAATCAGCCCCAGCATTTT.

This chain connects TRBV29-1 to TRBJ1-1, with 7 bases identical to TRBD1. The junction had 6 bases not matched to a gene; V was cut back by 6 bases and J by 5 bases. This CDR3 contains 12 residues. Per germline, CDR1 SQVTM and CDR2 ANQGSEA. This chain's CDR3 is CSVRQGRTEAFF. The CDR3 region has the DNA TGCAGCGTCCGACAGGGACGGACTGAAGCTTTCTTT.

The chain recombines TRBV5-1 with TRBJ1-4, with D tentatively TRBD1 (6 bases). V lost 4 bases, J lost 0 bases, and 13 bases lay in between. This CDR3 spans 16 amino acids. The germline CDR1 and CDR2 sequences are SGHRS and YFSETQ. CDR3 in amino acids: CASSNGQTATNEKLFF. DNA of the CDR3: TGCGCCAGCAGCAACGGACAGACGGCAACTAATGAAAAACTGTTTTTT.

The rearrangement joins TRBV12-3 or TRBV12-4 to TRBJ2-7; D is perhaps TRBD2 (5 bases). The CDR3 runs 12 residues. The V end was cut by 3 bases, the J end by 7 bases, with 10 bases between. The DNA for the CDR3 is TGTGCCAGCAGTTTCGCATCGGGAGAGCAGTACTTC. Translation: CASSFASGEQYF.

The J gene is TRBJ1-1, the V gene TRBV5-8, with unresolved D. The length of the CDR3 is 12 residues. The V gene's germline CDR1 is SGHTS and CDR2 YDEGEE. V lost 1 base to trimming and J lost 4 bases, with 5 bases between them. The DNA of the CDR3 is TGTGCCAGCAGCTTGCGGGCCACTGAAGCTTTCTTT. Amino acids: CASSLRATEAFF. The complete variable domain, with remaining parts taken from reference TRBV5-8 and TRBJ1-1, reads EAGVTQSPTHLIKTRGQQATLRCSPISGHTSVYWYQQALGLGLQFLLWYDEGEERNRGNFPPRFSGRQFPNYSSELNVNALELEDSALYLCASSLRATEAFFGQGTRLTVV.

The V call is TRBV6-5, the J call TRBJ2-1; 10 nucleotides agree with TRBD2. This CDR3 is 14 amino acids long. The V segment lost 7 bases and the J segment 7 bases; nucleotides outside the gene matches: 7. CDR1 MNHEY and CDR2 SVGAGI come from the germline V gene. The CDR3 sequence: CASTLAGGVNEQFF. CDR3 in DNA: TGTGCCAGCACCTTAGCGGGGGGTGTTAATGAGCAGTTCTTC.

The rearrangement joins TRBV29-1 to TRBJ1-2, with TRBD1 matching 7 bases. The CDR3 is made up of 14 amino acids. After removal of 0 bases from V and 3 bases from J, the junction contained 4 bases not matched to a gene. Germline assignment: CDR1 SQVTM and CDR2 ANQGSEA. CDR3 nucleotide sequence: TGCAGCGTTGAAGATCTAGACAGGGACTATGGCTACACCTTC. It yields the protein CSVEDLDRDYGYTF.

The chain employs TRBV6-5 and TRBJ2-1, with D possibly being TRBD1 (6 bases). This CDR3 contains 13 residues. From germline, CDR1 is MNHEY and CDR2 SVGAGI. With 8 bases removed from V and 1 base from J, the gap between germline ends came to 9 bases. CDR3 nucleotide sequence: TGTGCCAGCTACCAGGGGTCCTACAATGAGCAGTTCTTC. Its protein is CASYQGSYNEQFF.

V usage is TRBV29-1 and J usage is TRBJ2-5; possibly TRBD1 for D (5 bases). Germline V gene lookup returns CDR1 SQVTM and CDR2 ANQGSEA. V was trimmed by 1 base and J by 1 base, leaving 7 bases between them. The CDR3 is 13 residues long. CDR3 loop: CSVEAGAQETQYF. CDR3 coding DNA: TGCAGCGTTGAAGCTGGGGCCCAAGAGACCCAGTACTTC. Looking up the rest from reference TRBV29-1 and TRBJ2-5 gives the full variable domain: SAVISQKPSRDICQRGTSLTIQCQVDSQVTMMFWYRQQPGQSLTLIATANQGSEATYESGFVIDKFPISRPNLTFSTLTVSNMSPEDSSIYLCSVEAGAQETQYFGPGTRLLVL.

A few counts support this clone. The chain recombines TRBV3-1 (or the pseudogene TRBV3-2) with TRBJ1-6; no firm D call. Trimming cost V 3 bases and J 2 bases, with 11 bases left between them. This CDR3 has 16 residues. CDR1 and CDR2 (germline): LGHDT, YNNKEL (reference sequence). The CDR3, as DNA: TGTGCCAGCAGCCATAGAGGGTCCACCTATAATTCACCCCTCCACTTT. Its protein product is CASSHRGSTYNSPLHF.

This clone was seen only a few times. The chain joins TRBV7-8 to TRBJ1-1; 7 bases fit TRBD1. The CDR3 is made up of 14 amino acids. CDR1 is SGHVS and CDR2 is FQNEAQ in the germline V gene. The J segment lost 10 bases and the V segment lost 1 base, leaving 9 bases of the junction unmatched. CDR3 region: CASSLGAFRDRAFF. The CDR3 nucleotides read TGTGCCAGCAGCTTAGGGGCTTTCCGGGACAGAGCTTTCTTT.

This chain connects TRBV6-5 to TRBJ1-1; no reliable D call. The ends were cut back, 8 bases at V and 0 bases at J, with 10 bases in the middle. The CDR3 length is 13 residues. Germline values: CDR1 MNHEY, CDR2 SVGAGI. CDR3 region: CASQTMMNTEAFF. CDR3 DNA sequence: TGTGCCAGCCAGACCATGATGAACACTGAAGCTTTCTTT.

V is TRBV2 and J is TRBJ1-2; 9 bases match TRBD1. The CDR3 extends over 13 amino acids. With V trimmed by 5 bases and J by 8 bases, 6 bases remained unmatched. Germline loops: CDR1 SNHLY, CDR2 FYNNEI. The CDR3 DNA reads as TGTGCCAGCAGTAGGGACAGGGTAGAGGGCTACACCTTC. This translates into CASSRDRVEGYTF.

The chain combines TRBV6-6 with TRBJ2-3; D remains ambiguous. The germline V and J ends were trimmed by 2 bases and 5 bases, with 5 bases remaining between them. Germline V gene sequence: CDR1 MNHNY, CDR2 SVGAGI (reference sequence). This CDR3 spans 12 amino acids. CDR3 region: CASSYRGDTQYF. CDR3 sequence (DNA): TGTGCCAGCAGTTACCGAGGAGATACGCAGTATTTT.

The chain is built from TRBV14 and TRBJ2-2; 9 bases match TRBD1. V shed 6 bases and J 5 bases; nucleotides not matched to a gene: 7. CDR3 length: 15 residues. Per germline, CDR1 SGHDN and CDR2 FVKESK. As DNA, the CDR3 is TGTGCCAGCAGTACCCGGGACAGGGCGACCGGGGAGCTGTTTTTT. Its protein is CASSTRDRATGELFF.

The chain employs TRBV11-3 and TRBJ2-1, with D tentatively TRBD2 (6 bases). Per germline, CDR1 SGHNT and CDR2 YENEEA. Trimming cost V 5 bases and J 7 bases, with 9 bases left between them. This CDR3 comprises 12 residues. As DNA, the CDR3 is TGTGCCAGCAGCAGACTAGTAAATGAGCAGTTCTTC. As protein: CASSRLVNEQFF.

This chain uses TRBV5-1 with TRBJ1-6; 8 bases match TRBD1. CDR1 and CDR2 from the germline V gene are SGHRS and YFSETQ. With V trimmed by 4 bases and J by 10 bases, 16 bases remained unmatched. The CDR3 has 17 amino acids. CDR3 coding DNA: TGCGCCAGCAGCCCATTACCGCTGGGACAGGCGATATCACCCCTCCACTTT. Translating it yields CASSPLPLGQAISPLHF.

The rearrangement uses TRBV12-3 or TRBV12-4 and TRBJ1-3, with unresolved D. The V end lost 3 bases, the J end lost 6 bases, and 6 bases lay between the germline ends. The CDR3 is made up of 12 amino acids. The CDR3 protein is CASSFSINTIYF. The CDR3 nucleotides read TGTGCCAGCAGTTTTTCTATAAACACCATATATTTT.

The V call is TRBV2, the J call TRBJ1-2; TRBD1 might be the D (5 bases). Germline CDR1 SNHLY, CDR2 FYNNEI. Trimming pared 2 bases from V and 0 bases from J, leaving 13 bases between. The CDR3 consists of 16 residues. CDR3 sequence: CASSESTGRANYGYTF. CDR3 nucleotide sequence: TGTGCCAGCAGTGAATCCACAGGCCGAGCTAACTATGGCTACACCTTC.

The CDR3, as DNA: TGTGCCAGCACCGAAGGGGGGACCTATGGCTACACCTTC. This gives the protein CASTEGGTYGYTF. The chain combines TRBV6-5 with TRBJ1-2; TRBD1 is a possible D gene (6 bases). This CDR3 region has 13 residues. Trimming left V 7 bases short and J 4 bases short, with 13 bases between. Germline lookup yields CDR1 MNHEY and CDR2 SVGAGI.

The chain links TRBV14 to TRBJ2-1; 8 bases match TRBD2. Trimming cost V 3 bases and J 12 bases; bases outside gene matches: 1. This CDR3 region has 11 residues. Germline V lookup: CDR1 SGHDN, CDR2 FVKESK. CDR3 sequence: CASSHAGGQFF. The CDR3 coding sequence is TGTGCCAGCAGCCACGCGGGGGGGCAGTTCTTC.

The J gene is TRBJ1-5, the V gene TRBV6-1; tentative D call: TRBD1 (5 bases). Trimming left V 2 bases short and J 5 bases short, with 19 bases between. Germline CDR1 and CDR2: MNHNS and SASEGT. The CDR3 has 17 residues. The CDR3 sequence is CASSERRDPGGDQPQHF. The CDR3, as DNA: TGTGCCAGCAGTGAAAGGCGGGACCCTGGTGGGGATCAGCCCCAGCATTTT.

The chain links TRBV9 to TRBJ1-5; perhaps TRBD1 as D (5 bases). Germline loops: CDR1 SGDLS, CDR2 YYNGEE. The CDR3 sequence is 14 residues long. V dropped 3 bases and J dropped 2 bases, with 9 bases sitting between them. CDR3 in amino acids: CASSGQGGNQPQHF. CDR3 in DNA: TGTGCCAGCAGCGGCCAGGGTGGCAATCAGCCCCAGCATTTT.

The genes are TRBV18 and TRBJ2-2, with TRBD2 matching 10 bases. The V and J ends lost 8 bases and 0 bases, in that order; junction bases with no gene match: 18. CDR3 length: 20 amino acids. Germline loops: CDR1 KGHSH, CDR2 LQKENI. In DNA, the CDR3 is TGTGCCAGCCTACGGCGTGTAGCGGGGGGCTATATAACGAACACCGGGGAGCTGTTTTTT. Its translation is CASLRRVAGGYITNTGELFF. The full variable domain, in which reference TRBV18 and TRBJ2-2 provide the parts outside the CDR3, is NAGVMQNPRHLVRRRGQEARLRCSPMKGHSHVYWYRQLPEEGLKFMVYLQKENIIDESGMPKERFSAEFPKEGPSILRIQQVVRGDSAAYFCASLRRVAGGYITNTGELFFGEGSRLTVL.

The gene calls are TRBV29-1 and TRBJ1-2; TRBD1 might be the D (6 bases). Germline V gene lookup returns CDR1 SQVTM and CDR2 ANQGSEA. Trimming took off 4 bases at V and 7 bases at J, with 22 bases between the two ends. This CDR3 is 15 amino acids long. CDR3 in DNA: TGCAGCGTTGGCGCGACAGGTTCCCTCCCTAGTGGCTACACCTTC. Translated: CSVGATGSLPSGYTF.

As DNA, the CDR3 is TGTGCCAGTAGTATTGGACAGGGACAAGGTCAGCCCCAGCATTTT. This sequence encodes CASSIGQGQGQPQHF. The J gene is TRBJ1-5, the V gene TRBV19, with 8 bases fitting TRBD1. CDR1 and CDR2 from the germline V gene are LNHDA and SQIVND (reference sequence). The length of the CDR3 is 15 residues. Trimming at V came to 3 bases and at J to 6 bases, leaving 7 bases not matched to a gene. Complete variable domain (other parts from reference TRBV19 and TRBJ1-5): DGGITQSPKYLFRKEGQNVTLSCEQNLNHDAMYWYRQDPGQGLRLIYYSQIVNDFQKGDIAEGYSVSREKKESFPLTVTSAQKNPTAFYLCASSIGQGQGQPQHFGDGTRLSIL.